The 7 T cell receptor beta chains given below trace back to one sample, sequenced in a study of cytomegalovirus exposure and HLA in healthy donors. The study ran its PCR with 60 Vbeta and 13 Jbeta primers. Some clones are missing from TCRdb's copy, which holds only in-frame ones; the method was immunoSEQ multiplex PCR. The sample shows roughly 230,000 clones, around nine tenths of them seen only once. The specimen sequenced was PBMCs. Every receptor here comes from a girl between 2 and 10 years old in good health and CMV-seronegative.

The chain is built from TRBV2 and TRBJ2-1; 7 bases are a match to TRBD1. Germline V CDR1 and CDR2: SNHLY, FYNNEI. The J segment lost 7 bases and the V segment lost 2 bases, leaving 5 bases of the junction unmatched. The CDR3 has 14 amino acids. As DNA, the CDR3 is TGTGCCAGCAGTGAAACACAGGGGTGGAATGAGCAGTTCTTC. Amino acids: CASSETQGWNEQFF.

A single count supports this clone. Other nucleotide sequences in the sample specify the same CDR3. This sequence joins TRBV6-5 and TRBJ1-1; D remains unclear. The CDR3 length is 13 residues. Trimming took 2 bases from V and 1 from J, leaving 5 bases between them. The germline V gene encodes CDR1 MNHEY and CDR2 SVGAGI. CDR3 sequence (DNA): TGTGCCAGCAGTTACGGGCAGAACACTGAAGCTTTCTTT. Its translation is CASSYGQNTEAFF.

In DNA, the CDR3 is TGTGCCAGCAGTGAAGAAAACCGGGACATCGGACACGAGCAGTACTTC. Amino acids: CASSEENRDIGHEQYF. This chain links TRBV6-1 with TRBJ2-7, with D possibly TRBD1 on 6 matching bases. CDR3 length: 16 residues. V lost 1 base and J 5 bases, leaving 18 bases between the germline ends. Germline CDR1 is MNHNS and CDR2 is SASEGT.

This clone was recorded only once. The chain employs TRBV10-1 and TRBJ2-1; 10 bases are shared with TRBD2. J lost 0 bases, V lost 6 bases, and 8 bases had no gene match. Germline values: CDR1 WNHNN, CDR2 SYGVQD (reference sequence). This CDR3 has 17 amino acids. CDR3 amino acids: CASSPLAGGSSYNEQFF. The CDR3 nucleotides are TGCGCCAGCAGCCCCTTAGCGGGAGGAAGCTCCTACAATGAGCAGTTCTTC.

For the CDR3, the DNA is TGCGCCAGCAGCTTAAACGGACAAGCCTACGAGCAGTACTTC. Translating it yields CASSLNGQAYEQYF. V gene TRBV5-1 combines with J gene TRBJ2-7; D might be TRBD1 (5 bases). Between the trimmed V and J ends, which lost 2 bases and 2 bases, there was a span of 11 bases. The CDR3 contains 14 residues. The germline V gene encodes CDR1 SGHRS and CDR2 YFSETQ.

The chain joins TRBV7-9 to TRBJ2-7; TRBD2 matches at 10 bases. V shed 0 bases, J shed 3 bases, and the junction held 2 bases outside the gene matches. This CDR3 has 15 amino acids. The germline V gene encodes CDR1 SEHNR and CDR2 FQNEAQ (reference sequence). In DNA, the CDR3 is TGTGCCAGCAGCTTAGCGCCTAGCGGGAGCTACGAGCAGTACTTC. This sequence encodes CASSLAPSGSYEQYF.

The chain employs TRBV6-6 and TRBJ2-7; D might be TRBD2 (6 bases). This CDR3 has 14 residues. V gave up 8 bases and J gave up 2 bases, with 16 bases separating them. The germline V gene has CDR1 MNHNY and CDR2 SVGAGI (reference sequence). The CDR3 bases are TGTGCCAGCGTTCCAGGGAGGAGCCCCTACGAGCAGTACTTC. Its translation: CASVPGRSPYEQYF.